These 31 T cell receptor beta chains originate from one sample sequenced in a study of CD8 T cells in ankylosing spondylitis. MiXCR, run by TCRdb on the 5' RACE reads, gives a single entry per CDR3 protein. The sample has 150,000 to 200,000 distinct CDR3 sequences, around 10% seen once; the top ten hold about 27%. Specimen: blood, either unsorted or a sorted T cell fraction (not recorded which). Receptor source: a male donor with ankylosing spondylitis or in good health (not recorded which).

This clonotype was detected only a few times. The chain joins TRBV7-2 to TRBJ2-3; 10 nucleotides match TRBD2. The V and J ends lost 3 bases and 7 bases, in that order; junction bases with no gene match: 10. Germline-derived CDR1 and CDR2 are SGHTA and FQGNSA. The CDR3 is 16 residues long. Here the CDR3 reads CASSLSGGAGEYTQYF. The CDR3 region has the DNA TGTGCCAGCAGCTTGAGCGGGGGGGCCGGGGAGTATACGCAGTATTTT.

This sequence joins TRBV7-2 and TRBJ2-1; TRBD2 is a possible D gene (5 bases). Trimming took 1 base from V and 7 from J, leaving 11 bases between them. CDR3 length: 14 amino acids. Germline V CDR1 and CDR2: SGHTA, FQGNSA. CDR3 in DNA: TGTGCCAGCAGCTTAGGAGGGAATAAGAATGAGCAGTTCTTC. This gives the protein CASSLGGNKNEQFF. Full variable domain (remainder filled in from reference TRBV7-2 and TRBJ2-1): GAGVSQSPSNKVTEKGKDVELRCDPISGHTALYWYRQSLGQGLEFLIYFQGNSAPDKSGLPSDRFSAERTGGSVSTLTIQRTQQEDSAVYLCASSLGGNKNEQFFGPGTRLTVL.

The rearrangement links TRBV20-1 to TRBJ2-3; 8 nucleotides match TRBD2. The CDR3 extends over 15 amino acids. Per the germline V gene, CDR1 is DFQATT and CDR2 is SNEGSKA (reference sequence). The V gene end was trimmed by 5 bases and the J gene end by 6 bases; junction bases not matched to a gene: 13. The CDR3 is CSAQGAGGGEDTQYF. CDR3 nucleotides: TGCAGTGCTCAGGGTGCGGGGGGCGGAGAGGATACGCAGTATTTT.

In its sample, this clonotype was seen many times. This sequence joins TRBV27 and TRBJ1-5, with 10 bases fitting TRBD1. The CDR3 spans 18 residues. The trim removed 5 bases at V and 0 bases at J, leaving 10 bases unmatched. Looked up from germline, CDR1 is MNHEY and CDR2 is SMNVEV (reference sequence). The CDR3 nucleotides are TGTGCCAGCAGTCTGCGGGACAGGGGACCCAATAGCAATCAGCCCCAGCATTTT. Translation gives CASSLRDRGPNSNQPQHF.

This clonotype was detected only a few times. The gene calls are TRBV2 and TRBJ2-1; 11 bases line up with TRBD2. Germline trimming cut 4 bases from V and 7 bases from J; bases unmatched to any gene: 6. Per the germline V gene, CDR1 is SNHLY and CDR2 is FYNNEI. The CDR3 is 15 residues long. The CDR3 protein is CASSAKRLAGNEQFF. CDR3 DNA: TGTGCCAGCAGTGCAAAACGACTAGCGGGGAATGAGCAGTTCTTC. The full variable domain, its missing parts supplied by reference TRBV2 and TRBJ2-1, is EPEVTQTPSHQVTQMGQEVILRCVPISNHLYFYWYRQILGQKVEFLVSFYNNEISEKSEIFDDQFSVERPDGSNFTLKIRSTKLEDSAMYFCASSAKRLAGNEQFFGPGTRLTVL.

This clonotype was counted a few times. The genes are TRBV10-3 and TRBJ2-3, with TRBD2 matching over 9 bases. This CDR3 is 17 amino acids long. Per germline, CDR1 ENHRY and CDR2 SYGVKD. The V gene end was trimmed by 0 bases and the J gene end by 5 bases; junction bases not matched to a gene: 9. The CDR3 DNA sequence: TGTGCCATCAGTGAGTCTCAAGGCGGGAGGGCCGGAGATACGCAGTATTTT. Protein sequence: CAISESQGGRAGDTQYF.

This clonotype has a handful of counts. The rearrangement uses TRBV5-1 and TRBJ2-2; D is possibly TRBD2 (6 bases). CDR1 is SGHRS, CDR2 YFSETQ, per germline. The V gene lost 3 bases and the J gene lost 8 bases, with 11 bases spanning the gap. The CDR3 contains 13 residues. CDR3 amino acids: CASSSGGQGELFF. CDR3 DNA: TGCGCCAGCAGCTCCGGGGGTCAAGGGGAGCTGTTTTTT.

This clonotype was seen repeatedly, ten times or more. V and J are TRBV10-3 and TRBJ1-5, with 8 bases fitting TRBD1. The CDR3 is 13 residues long. V was clipped by 11 bases and J by 2 bases; unmatched bases: 5. Germline CDR1 reads ENHRY; CDR2 reads SYGVKD. The CDR3 nucleotides read TGTGCCGCTTCAGGGGGCGGCAATCAGCCCCAGCATTTT. Its protein product is CAASGGGNQPQHF.

This clonotype was detected many times. The rearrangement links TRBV5-1 to TRBJ2-5; the match to TRBD2 covers 12 bases. CDR3 length: 17 residues. Germline V gene data show CDR1 as SGHRS and CDR2 as YFSETQ. The V segment lost 2 bases and the J segment 5 bases; nucleotides outside the gene matches: 10. CDR3 nucleotides: TGCGCCAGCAGCTTCCTAGCGGGAGGGCAACAGGCCGAGACCCAGTACTTC. It yields the protein CASSFLAGGQQAETQYF.

This clonotype was counted many times. The genes are TRBV29-1 and TRBJ2-1; 7 nucleotides match TRBD2. CDR1 and CDR2 from the germline V gene are SQVTM and ANQGSEA. The CDR3 length is 14 residues. V dropped 6 bases and J dropped 6; count of bases not matched to a gene: 11. The CDR3, as DNA: TGCAGCGTGGCCGTAATGGCGGGAGTCAATGAGCAGTTCTTC. The encoded protein is CSVAVMAGVNEQFF.

The rearrangement uses TRBV5-1 and TRBJ2-5; TRBD1 agrees at 7 bases. The CDR3 is 15 residues long. In germline, CDR1 is SGHRS, CDR2 YFSETQ. The trim removed 3 bases at V and 1 base at J, leaving 6 bases unmatched. The CDR3 DNA reads as TGCGCCAGCAGCTACCTGGGACAGCTCCAAGAGACCCAGTACTTC. Amino acids: CASSYLGQLQETQYF.

This clonotype was detected only a few times. The chain's CDR3 is CASSKPGQGPGYTF. The DNA for the CDR3 is TGTGCCAGTAGTAAGCCGGGACAGGGGCCTGGCTACACCTTC. The chain uses TRBV19 and TRBJ1-2; 10 bases align to TRBD1. There are 14 residues in the CDR3. V trimming: 4 bases; J trimming: 7 bases; junction bases outside the gene matches: 6. Germline-derived CDR1 and CDR2 are LNHDA and SQIVND (reference sequence). The full variable domain, its missing parts supplied by reference TRBV19 and TRBJ1-2, is DGGITQSPKYLFRKEGQNVTLSCEQNLNHDAMYWYRQDPGQGLRLIYYSQIVNDFQKGDIAEGYSVSREKKESFPLTVTSAQKNPTAFYLCASSKPGQGPGYTFGSGTRLTVV.

This clonotype was detected many times. The chain combines TRBV20-1 with TRBJ2-7; tentatively, D is TRBD2 (6 bases). Deletions cut 0 bases from V and 6 bases from J, with 12 bases between. The CDR3 extends over 13 amino acids. Germline CDR1 DFQATT, CDR2 SNEGSKA (reference sequence). CDR3 in DNA: TGCAGTGCTAGAGAGGGCGGGATTGGCGAGCAGTACTTC. Protein sequence: CSAREGGIGEQYF.

The chain carries TRBV15 and TRBJ1-4; perhaps TRBD1 as D (5 bases). Deletions cut 1 base from V and 3 bases from J, with 6 bases between. This CDR3 has 14 amino acids. The germline V gene has CDR1 LNHNV and CDR2 YYDKDF (reference sequence). For the CDR3, the DNA is TGTGCCACCAGCAGAGGACAGTCTAATGAAAAACTGTTTTTT. It specifies CATSRGQSNEKLFF. Full variable domain (missing parts from reference TRBV15 and TRBJ1-4): DAMVIQNPRYQVTQFGKPVTLSCSQTLNHNVMYWYQQKSSQAPKLLFHYYDKDFNNEADTPDNFQSRRPNTSFCFLDIRSPGLGDTAMYLCATSRGQSNEKLFFGSGTQLSVL.

This clonotype was observed many times. The chain employs TRBV4-3 and TRBJ1-1; tentative D call: TRBD1 (6 bases). The length of the CDR3 is 15 residues. Trimming took off 0 bases at V and 2 bases at J, with 10 bases between the two ends. Germline V gene data show CDR1 as LGHNA and CDR2 as YSLEER. For the CDR3, the DNA is TGCGCCAGCAGCCAAGATACAGGGCTTAACACTGAAGCTTTCTTT. This gives the protein CASSQDTGLNTEAFF.

The chain has TRBV7-8 and TRBJ2-2; 7 nucleotides match TRBD1. Per the germline V gene, CDR1 is SGHVS and CDR2 is FQNEAQ. This CDR3 spans 14 amino acids. Losses at the gene ends were 4 bases for V and 5 bases for J; bases not matched to a gene: 4. The CDR3 reads CASSSDRVTGELFF. DNA of the CDR3: TGTGCCAGCAGCTCCGACAGGGTAACCGGGGAGCTGTTTTTT.

This clonotype was seen more than once but under ten times. The chain employs TRBV7-9 and TRBJ1-3; D is unresolved. The CDR3 has 17 amino acids. The germline V gene encodes CDR1 SEHNR and CDR2 FQNEAQ (reference sequence). Trimming pared 5 bases from V and 0 bases from J, leaving 17 bases between. Here the CDR3 DNA reads TGTGCCAGCAGCCCGGACGGTCAGCGCCCCTCTGGAAACACCATATATTTT. Protein: CASSPDGQRPSGNTIYF.

This clonotype was seen at least ten times. The chain links TRBV29-1 to TRBJ2-7; TRBD2 agrees at 9 bases. J gave up 2 bases and V 4 bases, and 15 bases lay outside the gene matches. The CDR3 runs 17 residues. The germline CDR1 and CDR2 sequences are SQVTM and ANQGSEA. The CDR3 loop reads CSVASIAGDDSTYEQYF. DNA for the CDR3: TGCAGCGTTGCCTCCATAGCGGGAGACGACTCCACCTACGAGCAGTACTTC.

Ten or more counts support this clonotype. The chain recombines TRBV6-1 with TRBJ1-6; perhaps TRBD1 as D (6 bases). This CDR3 is built from 14 residues. Trimming cost V 6 bases and J 6 bases, with 12 bases left between them. The germline V gene has CDR1 MNHNS and CDR2 SASEGT. The CDR3 coding sequence is TGTGCCAGCAGATTCGACAGGAGTAATTCACCCCTCCACTTT. Translating it yields CASRFDRSNSPLHF.

This clonotype was observed many times. The chain is built from TRBV12-3 or TRBV12-4 and TRBJ2-7, with a possible D match to TRBD2 (5 bases). CDR3 length: 13 amino acids. The ends were cut back, 5 bases at V and 0 bases at J, with 8 bases in the middle. The CDR3 region is CASSRGSSYEQYF. CDR3 sequence (DNA): TGTGCCAGCAGTCGTGGGAGCTCCTACGAGCAGTACTTC.

V and J are TRBV5-1 and TRBJ2-7; perhaps TRBD1 as D (6 bases). Per germline, CDR1 SGHRS and CDR2 YFSETQ. V was cut by 4 bases and J by 12 bases, with 23 bases left in between. The CDR3 runs 14 residues. CDR3 region: CASSPVSQGTSAYF. DNA for the CDR3: TGCGCCAGCAGCCCGGTTTCTCAGGGGACGAGTGCGTACTTC.

This clonotype was counted ten times or more. The chain couples TRBV7-6 to TRBJ1-4; D possibly corresponds to TRBD1 (5 bases). V lost 2 bases, J lost 0 bases, and 22 bases lay in between. Looked up from germline, CDR1 is SGHVS and CDR2 is FNYEAQ. This CDR3 contains 20 residues. CDR3 DNA sequence: TGTGCCAGCAGCTTACGACAGCCCACGCAAGGACATGCAACTAATGAAAAACTGTTTTTT. As protein: CASSLRQPTQGHATNEKLFF. Looking up the rest from reference TRBV7-6 and TRBJ1-4 gives the full variable domain: GAGVSQSPRYKVTKRGQDVALRCDPISGHVSLYWYRQALGQGPEFLTYFNYEAQQDKSGLPNDRFSAERPEGSISTLTIQRTEQRDSAMYRCASSLRQPTQGHATNEKLFFGSGTQLSVL.

This clonotype was seen a few times. The genes are TRBV7-9 and TRBJ1-1; the D is unclear. The V end lost 4 bases, the J end lost 6 bases, and 18 bases lay between the germline ends. The CDR3 contains 15 residues. In germline, CDR1 is SEHNR, CDR2 FQNEAQ (reference sequence). CDR3 residues: CASSSPRDLAAEAFF. In DNA, the CDR3 is TGTGCCAGCAGCTCGCCTAGGGATCTGGCTGCTGAAGCTTTCTTT.

J is TRBJ2-5 and V is TRBV6-1; D is unresolved. Trimming cost V 0 bases and J 7 bases, with 9 bases left between them. This CDR3 contains 13 residues. CDR1 is MNHNS, CDR2 SASEGT, per germline. This CDR3 is CASSEALGRTQYF. The CDR3 DNA reads TGTGCCAGCAGTGAAGCGCTTGGTCGGACCCAGTACTTC.

This clonotype was observed at least ten times. The rearrangement joins TRBV20-1 to TRBJ2-2, with 7 bases identical to TRBD1. V was clipped by 0 bases and J by 6 bases; unmatched bases: 7. There are 15 residues in the CDR3. Germline V lookup: CDR1 DFQATT, CDR2 SNEGSKA (reference sequence). CDR3 residues: CSARDDRVGAGELFF. The DNA of the CDR3 is TGCAGTGCTAGAGACGACAGGGTGGGCGCCGGGGAGCTGTTTTTT.

At least ten counts were recorded for this clonotype. V and J are TRBV20-1 and TRBJ2-3; 10 positions agree with TRBD2. V was pared by 0 bases and J by 0 bases, with 3 bases of the junction left unmatched. CDR3 length: 16 residues. The germline CDR1 and CDR2 sequences are DFQATT and SNEGSKA (reference sequence). The CDR3 DNA sequence: TGCAGTGCTAGAGAATCGACTAGCGGGAGCACAGATACGCAGTATTTT. Protein: CSARESTSGSTDTQYF.

The chain joins TRBV7-2 to TRBJ1-5; D not certain. This CDR3 spans 14 amino acids. The V and J ends lost 0 bases and 7 bases respectively, with 10 bases between them. Germline V CDR1 and CDR2: SGHTA, FQGNSA. The chain's CDR3 is CASSLAPFGQPQHF. The CDR3 nucleotides are TGTGCCAGCAGCTTAGCGCCGTTTGGACAGCCCCAGCATTTT.

The V call is TRBV21-1, the J call TRBJ1-1; the DNA was not compared with TRBD1, the D call given in the table. TRBV21-1 is an annotated pseudogene. This CDR3 is 18 amino acids long. This CDR3 is CASSDPLTGKFWNTEAFF. The CDR3 DNA reads as TGTGCCAGCAGCGACCCATTGACAGGAAAGTTTTGGAACACTGAAGCTTTCTTT.

This clonotype was detected many times. The V and J genes are TRBV29-1 and TRBJ2-6; no clear D gene. V was pared by 2 bases and J by 2 bases, with 13 bases between. Germline assignment: CDR1 SQVTM and CDR2 ANQGSEA. This CDR3 has 16 residues. CDR3 region: CSVESTGMTGANVLTF. The CDR3 DNA follows: TGCAGCGTTGAAAGCACGGGTATGACTGGGGCCAACGTCCTGACTTTC.

This clonotype was picked up many times. The chain links TRBV3-1 to TRBJ2-5; TRBD1 might be the D (6 bases). The CDR3 is 13 amino acids. Germline V gene data show CDR1 as LGHDT and CDR2 as YNNKEL (reference sequence). Trimming pared 4 bases from V and 3 bases from J, leaving 9 bases between. As DNA, the CDR3 is TGTGCCAGCAGCCCCCGGACAGAAGAGACCCAGTACTTC. The encoded protein is CASSPRTEETQYF.

This clonotype was picked up many times. V usage is TRBV6-2 or TRBV6-3 and J usage is TRBJ1-1; 7 bases align to TRBD1. The CDR3 runs 17 residues. Germline V CDR1 and CDR2: MNHEY, SVGEGT. The junction had 13 bases not matched to a gene; V was cut back by 6 bases and J by 0 bases. The chain's CDR3 is CASRRHRGWEVNTEAFF. The CDR3 DNA is TGTGCCAGCAGACGACACAGGGGCTGGGAGGTGAACACTGAAGCTTTCTTT.